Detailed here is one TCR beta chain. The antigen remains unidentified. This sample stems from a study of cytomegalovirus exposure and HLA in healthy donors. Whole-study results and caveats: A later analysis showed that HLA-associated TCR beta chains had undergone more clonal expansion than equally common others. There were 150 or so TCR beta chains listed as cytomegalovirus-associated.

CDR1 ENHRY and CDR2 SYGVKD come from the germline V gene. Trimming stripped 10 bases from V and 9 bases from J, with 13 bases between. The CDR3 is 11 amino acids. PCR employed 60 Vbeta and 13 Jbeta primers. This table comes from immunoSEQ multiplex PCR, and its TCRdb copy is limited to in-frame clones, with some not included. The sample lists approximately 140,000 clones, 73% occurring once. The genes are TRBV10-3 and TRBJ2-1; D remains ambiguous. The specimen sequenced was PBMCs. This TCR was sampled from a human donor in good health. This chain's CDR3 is CATVTESEQFF. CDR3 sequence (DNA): TGTGCCACCGTGACTGAGAGTGAGCAGTTCTTC.